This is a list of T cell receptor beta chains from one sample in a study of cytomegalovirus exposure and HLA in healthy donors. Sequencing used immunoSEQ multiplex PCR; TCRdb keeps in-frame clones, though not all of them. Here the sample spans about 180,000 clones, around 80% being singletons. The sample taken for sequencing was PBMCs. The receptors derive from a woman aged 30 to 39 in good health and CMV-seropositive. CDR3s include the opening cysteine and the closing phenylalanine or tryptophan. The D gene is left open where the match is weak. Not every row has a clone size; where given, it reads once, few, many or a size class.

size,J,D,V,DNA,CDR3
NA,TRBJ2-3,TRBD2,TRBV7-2,TGTGCCAGCAGCTTTACTAGCGGGGGGCGGGTGGGCACAGATACGCAGTATTTT,CASSFTSGGRVGTDTQYF
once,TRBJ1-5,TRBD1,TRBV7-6,TGTGCCAGCAGCTTACCACCACCCTCCGGGACAGGGGTTCATCAGCCCCAGCATTTT,CASSLPPPSGTGVHQPQHF
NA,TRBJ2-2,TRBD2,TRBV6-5,TGTGCCAGCACCTTCGGACTAGCAACAACCGGGGAGCTGTTTTTT,CASTFGLATTGELFF
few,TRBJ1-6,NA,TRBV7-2,TGTGCCAGCAGCTGGACAGTTTACCTTAATTCACCCCTCCACTTT,CASSWTVYLNSPLHF
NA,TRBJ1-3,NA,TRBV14,TGTGCCAGCAGCCAAGAAGGAGAATTTTCGGAAAACACCATATATTTT,CASSQEGEFSENTIYF
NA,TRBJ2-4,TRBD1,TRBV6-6,TGTGCCAGCAGTTACTCACTGGACAGGGGCAAAAACATTCAGTACTTC,CASSYSLDRGKNIQYF
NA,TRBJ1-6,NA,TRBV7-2,TGTGCCAGCAGCCCAGGGTCCCATTCACCCCTCCACTTT,CASSPGSHSPLHF
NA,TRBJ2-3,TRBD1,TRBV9,TGTGCCAGCAGCGTCGGGACAGGGGAAATCGGATGGCTGACAGATACGCAGTATTTT,CASSVGTGEIGWLTDTQYF
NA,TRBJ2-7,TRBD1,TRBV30,TGTGCCTGGAGTCTGGACAGGGGGCTGGCGCAGTACTTC,CAWSLDRGLAQYF
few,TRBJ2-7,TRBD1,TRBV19,TGTGCCAGTAGTATCGGGACAGGGGGGAGTTACGAGCAGTACTTC,CASSIGTGGSYEQYF
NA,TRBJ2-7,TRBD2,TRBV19,TGTGCCAGTAGGCGTGATAGCGGGGCCTACGAGCAGTACTTC,CASRRDSGAYEQYF
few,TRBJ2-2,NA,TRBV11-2,TGTGCCAGCAGCTTTGTGTGGGGGCCCCCGGACACCGGGGAGCTGTTTTTT,CASSFVWGPPDTGELFF
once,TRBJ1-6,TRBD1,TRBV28,TGTGCCAGCAGCGAGCAGGGACAGGTTAATTCACCCCTCCACTTT,CASSEQGQVNSPLHF
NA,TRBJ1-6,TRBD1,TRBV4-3,TGCGCCAGCAGCCAAACGCGCGACAGGGTAAATTCACCCCTCCACTTT,CASSQTRDRVNSPLHF
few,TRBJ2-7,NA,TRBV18,TGTGCCAGCTCACCACCGAACAGGGAACACTACGAGCAGTACTTC,CASSPPNREHYEQYF
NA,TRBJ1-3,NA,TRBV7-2,TGTGCCAGCAGCTTGGGAGGGATCGGAAACACCATATATTTT,CASSLGGIGNTIYF
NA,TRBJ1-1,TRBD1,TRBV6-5,TGTGCCAGCAGTTACCCTGGACAGGGTAGGACTGAAGCTTTCTTT,CASSYPGQGRTEAFF
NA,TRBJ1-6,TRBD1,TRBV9,TGTGCCAGCAGCGGGACAGGGGGTAATAACTCACCCCTCCACTTT,CASSGTGGNNSPLHF
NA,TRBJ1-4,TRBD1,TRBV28,TGTGCCAGCACTACCACAGGGGCGGGCGATGAAAAACTGTTTTTT,CASTTTGAGDEKLFF
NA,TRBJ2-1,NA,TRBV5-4,TGTGCCAGCAGCTTTATTAATGAGCAGTTCTTC,CASSFINEQFF
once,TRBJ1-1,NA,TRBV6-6,TGTGCCAGCAGTTACACGCGGTCCTCGGGCACTGAAGCTTTCTTT,CASSYTRSSGTEAFF
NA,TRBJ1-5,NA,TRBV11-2,TGTGCCAGCAGCTTAGGATCAATCGGGGATCAGCCCCAGCATTTT,CASSLGSIGDQPQHF
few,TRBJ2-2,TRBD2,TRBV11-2,TGTGCCAGCAGGTCAAGCGGGGGGAGGTCCGGGGAGCTGTTTTTT,CASRSSGGRSGELFF
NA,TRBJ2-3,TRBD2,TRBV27,TGTGCCAGCAGTCCTCTAGCGGGGGGGCAATGGGGAACAGATACGCAGTATTTT,CASSPLAGGQWGTDTQYF
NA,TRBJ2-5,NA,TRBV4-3,TGCGCCAGCAGCCAATCGCGCGGGGGCCGGGGAGAGACCCAGTACTTC,CASSQSRGGRGETQYF
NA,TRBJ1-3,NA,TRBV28,TGTGCCAGCAGGGTTAGGGTCGTAGGGGCCCGCTCTGGAAACACCATATATTTT,CASRVRVVGARSGNTIYF
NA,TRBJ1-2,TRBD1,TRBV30,TGTGCCTTTCTACAGGGGGCCGGCTATGGCTACACCTTC,CAFLQGAGYGYTF
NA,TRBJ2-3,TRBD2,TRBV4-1,TGCGCCAGCAGCCCTGCTAGCGGGGGGGCCAGGGATACGCAGTATTTT,CASSPASGGARDTQYF
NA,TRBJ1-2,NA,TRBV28,TGTGCCAGCAGTTTATCAGGGGACTATGGCTACACCTTC,CASSLSGDYGYTF
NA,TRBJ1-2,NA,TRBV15,TGTGCCACCAGCAGAGATGGAGGGGTCGGTGGCTACACCTTC,CATSRDGGVGGYTF
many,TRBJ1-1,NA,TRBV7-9,TGTGCCAGCAGCTTAGTGGCGAACACTGAAGCTTTCTTT,CASSLVANTEAFF
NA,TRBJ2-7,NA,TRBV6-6,TGTGCCAGCAGTTACCGGAGGACAGTTGTCAACGAGCAGTACTTC,CASSYRRTVVNEQYF
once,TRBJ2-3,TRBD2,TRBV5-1,TGCGCCAGCATGGAGACTAGCGGTGCAGATACGCAGTATTTT,CASMETSGADTQYF
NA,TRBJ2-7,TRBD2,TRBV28,TGTGCCAGCAGTCCTAGCGGGGGTTCCTACGAGCAGTACTTC,CASSPSGGSYEQYF
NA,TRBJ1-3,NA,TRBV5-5,TGTGCCAGCAGCTTTGGAACAGGGACTGGAAACACCATATATTTT,CASSFGTGTGNTIYF
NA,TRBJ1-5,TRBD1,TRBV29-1,TGCAGCGCAGGGACAGATAGCAATCAGCCCCAGCATTTT,CSAGTDSNQPQHF
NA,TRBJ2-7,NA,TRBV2,TGTGCCAGCAGTGACAGGGGAGCCTCCTACGAGCAGTACTTC,CASSDRGASYEQYF
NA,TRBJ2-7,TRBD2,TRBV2,TGTGCCAGCAGTACCGCAAGGACTAGCAGCTACGAGCAGTACTTC,CASSTARTSSYEQYF
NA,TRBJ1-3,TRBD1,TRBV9,TGTGCCAGCAGCGTCACAGGGGCTGGAAACACCATATATTTT,CASSVTGAGNTIYF
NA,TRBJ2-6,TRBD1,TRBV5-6,TGTGCCAGCAGCGGGACAGGACCAGCTGGGGCCAACGTCCTGACTTTC,CASSGTGPAGANVLTF
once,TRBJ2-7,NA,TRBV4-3,TGCGCCAGCAGCCAAGATAGGACACACGCCTACGAGCAGTACTTC,CASSQDRTHAYEQYF
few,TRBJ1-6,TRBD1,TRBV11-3,TGTGCCAGCAGCTTAGCGAGACAGGGTCATAATTCACCCCTCCACTTT,CASSLARQGHNSPLHF
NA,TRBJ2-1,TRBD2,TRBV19,TGTGCCAGTAGTAGAAGGACTAGCGGGGGGGTACTGGCCTACAATGAGCAGTTCTTC,CASSRRTSGGVLAYNEQFF
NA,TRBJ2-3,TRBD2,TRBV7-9,TGTGCCAGCAGCCCTAATCCTAGCGGGGGATCAGATACGCAGTATTTT,CASSPNPSGGSDTQYF
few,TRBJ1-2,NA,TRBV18,TGTGCCAGCTCACCACCGTCCTCGGGGAACTATGGCTACACCTTC,CASSPPSSGNYGYTF
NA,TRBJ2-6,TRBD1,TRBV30,TGTGCCTGGGTTAGACAGGGGGCTGGGGCCAACGTCCTGACTTTC,CAWVRQGAGANVLTF
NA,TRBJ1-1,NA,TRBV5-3,TGTGCCAGAAGCTTGAAGCGGAACACTGAAGCTTTCTTT,CARSLKRNTEAFF
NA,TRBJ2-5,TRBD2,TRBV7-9,TGTGCCAGCAGCCCAGCGGGGGGGATTGAGACCCAGTACTTC,CASSPAGGIETQYF
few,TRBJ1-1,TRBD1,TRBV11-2,TGTGCCAGCAGCTTAGTGATAGGGCAGGGGGCCACGCACCGTGAAGCTTTCTTT,CASSLVIGQGATHREAFF
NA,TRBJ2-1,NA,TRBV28,TGTGCCAGCAGCCCCCCCCAACGAGATGAGCAGTTCTTC,CASSPPQRDEQFF
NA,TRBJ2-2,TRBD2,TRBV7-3,TGTGCCAGCAGCCCCCGGACTAGCGGGGGGCTGATACCCATGGGGGAGCTGTTTTTT,CASSPRTSGGLIPMGELFF